This entry describes one T cell receptor (beta chain). The data were produced by immunoSEQ multiplex PCR, yet TCRdb's version contains in-frame clones alone and is incomplete. The sample contains 65,000 to 80,000 clones, 85% to 90% of which appear only once. This sample stems from a study of PD-L1 blockade in urothelial cancer. The time point denotes: pretreatment peripheral blood. Here the sequenced sample was PBMCs, taken around atezolizumab (anti-PD-L1) treatment. The clonotype originates from a man aged 70-80 years with urothelial cancer.

The CDR3 region is CAISEREGLLFSYEQYF. Here the CDR3 DNA reads TGTGCCATCAGTGAACGGGAGGGACTCCTATTCTCCTACGAGCAGTACTTC. The chain combines TRBV10-3 with TRBJ2-7; 8 bases fit TRBD2. This CDR3 contains 17 residues. Germline V gives CDR1 ENHRY, CDR2 SYGVKD. After removal of 3 bases from V and 0 bases from J, the junction contained 10 bases not matched to a gene.